These 19 T cell receptor beta chains came from one sample sequenced in a study of blood T cell dynamics during melanoma immunotherapy (TCRdb year 2020). The method behind the library was the immunoSEQ multiplex PCR assay. TCRdb carries this immuneACCESS record with in-frame sequences only. Its versions omit some clonotypes, under half of them owing to an unresolved V gene in the studies checked, with the rest unexplained. The sample contains about 13,000 clones, about 91% of them found a single time. The ten largest clones take up around 0.2% of the sample. The meaning of the sample's time point label: pre-treatment baseline. The source was effector memory CD8+ T cells from blood, collected from a patient treated with checkpoint blockade. The receptor source for this set is a human donor with melanoma.

The gene calls are TRBV19 and TRBJ2-7, with D hard to call. V gave up 4 bases and J gave up 0 bases, with 10 bases separating them. The CDR3 length is 14 residues. Germline V lookup: CDR1 LNHDA, CDR2 SQIVND (reference sequence). DNA of the CDR3: TGTGCCAGTAGTACGGCTGTGAGCTCCTACGAGCAGTACTTC. Protein sequence: CASSTAVSSYEQYF. Full variable domain (missing parts from reference TRBV19 and TRBJ2-7): DGGITQSPKYLFRKEGQNVTLSCEQNLNHDAMYWYRQDPGQGLRLIYYSQIVNDFQKGDIAEGYSVSREKKESFPLTVTSAQKNPTAFYLCASSTAVSSYEQYFGPGTRLTVT.

V gene TRBV5-4 combines with J gene TRBJ2-7; tentatively, D is TRBD1 or TRBD2 (5 bases each). The CDR3 has 15 residues. V was clipped by 2 bases and J by 0 bases, with 12 bases between them. Per the germline V gene, CDR1 is SGHNT and CDR2 is YYREEE (reference sequence). The CDR3 region is CASSLIGGSSYEQYF. CDR3 sequence (DNA): TGTGCCAGCAGCTTAATTGGGGGTAGCTCCTACGAGCAGTACTTC.

The J gene is TRBJ2-1, the V gene TRBV14; 8 bases are a match to TRBD1. The trim removed 3 bases at V and 6 bases at J, leaving 13 bases unmatched. CDR3 length: 17 residues. CDR1 SGHDN and CDR2 FVKESK come from the germline V gene. The CDR3 is CASSQMDRAVSGNEQFF. The CDR3 DNA reads TGTGCCAGCAGCCAGATGGACAGGGCGGTTAGCGGCAATGAGCAGTTCTTC. The variable domain in full, with the rest retrieved from reference TRBV14 and TRBJ2-1, is EAGVTQFPSHSVIEKGQTVTLRCDPISGHDNLYWYRRVMGKEIKFLLHFVKESKQDESGMPNNRFLAERTGGTYSTLKVQPAELEDSGVYFCASSQMDRAVSGNEQFFGPGTRLTVL.

This chain joins TRBV19 and TRBJ2-1, with TRBD2 matching 7 bases. V gave up 7 bases and J gave up 3 bases; unmatched junction bases: 6. The CDR3 covers 14 residues. Germline CDR1 reads LNHDA; CDR2 reads SQIVND (reference sequence). The CDR3 region is CASTIAGLYNEQFF. CDR3 sequence (DNA): TGTGCCAGTACCATAGCGGGCCTCTACAATGAGCAGTTCTTC.

This clone was recorded only once. CDR3 nucleotide sequence: TGCGCCAGCAGCCCGGACAGGAAGCTAGAGACCCAGTACTTC. As protein: CASSPDRKLETQYF. V is TRBV4-1 and J is TRBJ2-5; 7 bases align to TRBD1. This CDR3 has 14 amino acids. V gave up 4 bases and J gave up 4 bases; unmatched junction bases: 6. Germline values: CDR1 MGHRA, CDR2 YSYEKL.

The CDR3 DNA reads as TGTGCCAGCAGCCAAGTCTTGGTCTCCTACAATGAGCAGTTCTTC. Protein: CASSQVLVSYNEQFF. V gene TRBV14 combines with J gene TRBJ2-1; no firm D call. CDR1 and CDR2 from the germline V gene are SGHDN and FVKESK. The germline V and J ends were trimmed by 1 base and 0 bases, with 7 bases remaining between them. This CDR3 is built from 15 residues.

The chain links TRBV27 to TRBJ1-4; a possible D gene is TRBD1 (6 bases). V was trimmed by 1 base and J by 0 bases, leaving 15 bases between them. Germline assignment: CDR1 MNHEY and CDR2 SMNVEV (reference sequence). The CDR3 contains 18 residues. CDR3 DNA sequence: TGTGCCAGCAGTTTATTATCCAGGGGTTATGCAACTAATGAAAAACTGTTTTTT. Its translation is CASSLLSRGYATNEKLFF.

V usage is TRBV4-1 and J usage is TRBJ2-7; a possible D gene is TRBD1 (6 bases). Trimming removed 1 base from V and 6 bases from J, with 13 bases in between. The germline V gene has CDR1 MGHRA and CDR2 YSYEKL. CDR3 length: 14 amino acids. The chain's CDR3 is CASSQGAGVPEQYF. CDR3 coding DNA: TGCGCCAGCAGCCAAGGGGCAGGGGTCCCCGAGCAGTACTTC.

The rearrangement links TRBV9 to TRBJ2-7; 8 bases fit TRBD1. Trimming cost V 4 bases and J 2 bases; bases outside gene matches: 14. CDR1 is SGDLS, CDR2 YYNGEE, per germline. CDR3 size: 17 residues. In DNA, the CDR3 is TGTGCCAGCAGCCCCCGGACGGCAGGGGGCTATACCTACGAGCAGTACTTC. This translates into CASSPRTAGGYTYEQYF.

The CDR3 region has the DNA TGTGCCACTACGGAGACACCGGCGAACACCGGGGAGCTGTTTTTT. Its protein is CATTETPANTGELFF. This chain joins TRBV27 and TRBJ2-2; D remains ambiguous. V lost 10 bases and J lost 0, with 15 bases in between. The CDR3 has 15 amino acids. Germline lookup yields CDR1 MNHEY and CDR2 SMNVEV (reference sequence).

This sequence joins TRBV7-2 and TRBJ2-7; TRBD2 agrees at 10 bases. CDR3 length: 15 residues. CDR1 is SGHTA, CDR2 FQGNSA, per germline. V trimming: 4 bases; J trimming: 3 bases; junction bases outside the gene matches: 6. As DNA, the CDR3 is TGTGCCAGCAGCTCCTCTAGCGGGAGAGGCTACGAGCAGTACTTC. Amino acid sequence: CASSSSSGRGYEQYF.

The rearrangement joins TRBV14 to TRBJ2-5; the D is unclear. The J call may not be correct, given that the DNA end is closer to TRBJ2-7. Per the germline V gene, CDR1 is SGHDN and CDR2 is FVKESK. The CDR3 is 14 residues long. CDR3 in amino acids: CASSQSIDSYEQYF. The CDR3 nucleotides read TGTGCCAGCAGCCAAAGTATAGACTCCTACGAGCAGTACTTC.

The chain links TRBV7-9 to TRBJ2-3, with a tentative D call TRBD1 (5 bases). V lost 5 bases, J lost 5 bases, and 14 bases lay in between. Per germline, CDR1 SEHNR and CDR2 FQNEAQ (reference sequence). CDR3 size: 14 residues. The DNA for the CDR3 is TGTGCCAGCAGCCCTGGGCAGGGCATAGATACGCAGTATTTT. This encodes CASSPGQGIDTQYF.

The genes are TRBV19 and TRBJ1-2; D uncertain. Trimming left V 3 bases short and J 2 bases short, with 16 bases between. This CDR3 has 16 amino acids. Germline loops: CDR1 LNHDA, CDR2 SQIVND (reference sequence). The CDR3 protein is CASSMEVVGINYGYTF. The CDR3 nucleotides read TGTGCCAGTAGTATGGAGGTCGTAGGAATAAACTATGGCTACACCTTC.

This chain connects TRBV14 to TRBJ1-1; D call uncertain. With 10 bases removed from V and 1 base from J, the gap between germline ends came to 19 bases. Germline CDR1 SGHDN, CDR2 FVKESK. The CDR3 runs to 15 residues. CDR3 in amino acids: CATRNQESGNTEAFF. The CDR3 DNA sequence: TGTGCCACCAGAAACCAGGAATCGGGGAACACTGAAGCTTTCTTT.

The chain has TRBV5-1 and TRBJ1-2, with D possibly TRBD1 on 6 matching bases. The CDR3 has 14 amino acids. Deletions cut 5 bases from V and 3 bases from J, with 14 bases between. The germline V gene encodes CDR1 SGHRS and CDR2 YFSETQ. Written as DNA, the CDR3 is TGCGCCAGCAGGATTTCGGGGGCTGACTATGGCTACACCTTC. Translating gives CASRISGADYGYTF.

The rearrangement uses TRBV7-9 and TRBJ1-1; no definite D call. In germline, CDR1 is SEHNR, CDR2 FQNEAQ (reference sequence). The CDR3 spans 13 residues. V was shortened by 5 bases and J by 3 bases, with 10 bases between the two germline ends. CDR3 loop: CASSPPLDTEAFF. The CDR3 DNA sequence: TGTGCCAGCAGCCCCCCTCTTGACACTGAAGCTTTCTTT.

This clone showed up just once. V usage is TRBV7-9 and J usage is TRBJ1-2; D is undetermined. Germline V gene sequence: CDR1 SEHNR, CDR2 FQNEAQ (reference sequence). V shed 8 bases and J shed 5 bases, with 3 bases lying between them. This CDR3 is 9 amino acids long. This CDR3 reads CASGYGYTF. The CDR3 nucleotides are TGTGCCAGCGGGTATGGCTACACCTTC.

V gene TRBV23-1 combines with J gene TRBJ1-3; D ambiguous. TRBV23-1 is an ORF, and what it does is uncertain. The CDR3 is 16 residues long. The germline V and J ends were trimmed by 6 bases and 0 bases, with 15 bases remaining between them. This CDR3 is CASSRNDRSSGNTIYF. The CDR3 DNA reads TGCGCCAGCAGCCGAAACGACCGAAGCTCTGGAAACACCATATATTTT.